The 27 T cell receptor beta chains in this list originate from one sample, sequenced in a study of Tregs in tolerant kidney transplant recipients. The assay was immunoSEQ multiplex PCR, and TCRdb's table has in-frame clones only and misses some. The table lists around 33,000 clones, with 13% to 15% in the top ten. The sequences come from CD8+ T cells from blood, collected before the transplant. These receptors all come from a human donor who received a combined kidney and bone marrow transplant.

Turning to this clone: The read finishes 3 residues shy of the CDR3 end, and the germline J gene is used to complete it. This sequence joins TRBV19 and TRBJ1-2; TRBD1 might be the D (6 bases). V lost 9 bases, J lost 3 bases, and 17 bases lay in between. This CDR3 contains 14 residues. Germline values: CDR1 LNHDA, CDR2 SQIVND (reference sequence). The CDR3 here is CASSPGGLHYGYTF. CDR3 bases read: TGTGCCAGCAGCCCGGGGGGGCTTCACTATGGC.

As regards this clone: One junction end does not reproduce the germline sequence, and a read error may be involved. From the germline J gene comes the end of the CDR3, since the read stops 3 residues before it. V usage is TRBV4-2 and J usage is TRBJ2-2; 8 nucleotides line up with TRBD2. The CDR3 consists of 17 residues. CDR1 is LGHNA and CDR2 is YNFKEQ in the germline V gene. The covered CDR3 bases are TGCGCCAGCAGCCAAGATAGTAGCGGGATAATCACCGGGGAG. This sequence encodes CASSQDSSGIITGE. The whole CDR3 reads CASSQDSSGIITGELFF.

Turning to this clone: From the germline J gene comes the end of the CDR3, since the read stops 3 residues before it. This chain joins TRBV29-1 and TRBJ2-7, with D tentatively TRBD2 (5 bases). Between the trimmed V and J ends, which lost 5 bases and 4 bases, there was a span of 9 bases. Looked up from germline, CDR1 is SQVTM and CDR2 is ANQGSEA. The CDR3 length is 11 residues. The covered CDR3 bases are TGCAGCGTTTATGAGGGTTACGAG. Protein product: CSVYEGYE. In full, the CDR3 is CSVYEGYEQYF.

On this clone: The read finishes 3 residues shy of the CDR3 end, and the germline J gene is used to complete it. The J gene is TRBJ1-1, the V gene TRBV19; 9 positions agree with TRBD1. V shed 5 bases and J 2 bases; nucleotides not matched to a gene: 3. Germline V CDR1 and CDR2: LNHDA, SQIVND (reference sequence). This CDR3 is built from 14 residues. The CDR3 sequence: CASSRQGDNTEAFF. CDR3 bases read: TGTGCCAGTAGTCGACAGGGGGATAACACTGAA.

As regards this clone: Sequencing ends 3 residues short of the CDR3 end; the germline J gene provides the rest. V is TRBV20-1 and J is TRBJ2-7, with 11 nucleotides matching TRBD2. The CDR3 sequence is 15 residues long. The V segment lost 1 base and the J segment 6 bases; nucleotides outside the gene matches: 8. CDR1 is DFQATT and CDR2 is SNEGSKA in the germline V gene (reference sequence). CDR3 in amino acids: CSARGPGLAVLEQYF. CDR3 DNA, as far as it was read: TGCAGTGCTAGAGGCCCGGGACTAGCGGTCCTCGAG.

As for this clone: The read stops 3 residues short of the end of the CDR3; the missing end is completed from the germline J gene. The rearrangement joins TRBV19 to TRBJ2-2, with TRBD2 matching over 12 bases. Germline CDR1 is LNHDA and CDR2 is SQIVND (reference sequence). The J segment lost 0 bases and the V segment lost 1 base, leaving 9 bases of the junction unmatched. This CDR3 comprises 20 residues. CDR3 residues: CASSIGALAGGPSNTGELFF. The DNA read from the CDR3 is TGTGCCAGTAGTATAGGGGCCCTAGCGGGAGGGCCGTCGAACACCGGGGAG.

A word on this clone: The CDR3 is cut off 3 residues early in the read; its end comes from the germline J gene. V and J are TRBV10-3 and TRBJ2-7; TRBD1 matches at 8 bases. V gave up 4 bases and J gave up 3 bases; unmatched junction bases: 11. CDR1 ENHRY and CDR2 SYGVKD come from the germline V gene. This CDR3 has 16 amino acids. The CDR3 loop is CAISGGDRGAYYEQYF. The covered CDR3 bases are TGTGCCATCAGTGGGGGCGACAGGGGAGCCTACTACGAG.

This CDR3 is CASCPREFYEQYF. Incomplete CDR3 DNA: TGTGCCAGCTGCCCGCGGGAGTTCTACGAG. V gene TRBV2 combines with J gene TRBJ2-7, with 7 bases identical to TRBD2. The sequence runs out 3 residues before the end of the CDR3; the remainder is reconstructed from the germline J gene. Losses at the gene ends were 8 bases for V and 3 bases for J; bases not matched to a gene: 7. The CDR3 runs 13 residues. Per the germline V gene, CDR1 is SNHLY and CDR2 is FYNNEI.

Worth noting for this clone: The read halts 3 residues ahead of the CDR3 end, with the missing end drawn from the germline J gene. V gene TRBV7-2 combines with J gene TRBJ2-3; TRBD2 agrees at 11 bases. Germline V gene lookup returns CDR1 SGHTA and CDR2 FQGNSA. The CDR3 is 15 residues long. With 5 bases clipped from V and 4 bases from J, the junction kept 5 bases outside the gene matches. CDR3 region: CASSTGTSGSDTQYF. The CDR3 DNA, read in part, is TGTGCCAGCAGCACCGGGACTAGCGGATCAGATACG.

With respect to this clone: The sequenced fragment ends 3 residues before the CDR3 boundary, so the rest is inferred from the germline J gene. The rearrangement uses TRBV7-8 and TRBJ2-2, with D uncertain. CDR1 SGHVS and CDR2 FQNEAQ come from the germline V gene. V lost 3 bases and J lost 3, with 14 bases in between. The CDR3 runs 16 residues. The CDR3: CASSFIGSKDTGELFF. The DNA read from the CDR3 is TGTGCCAGCAGCTTCATTGGCTCAAAGGACACCGGGGAG.

For this clone: The read ends 3 residues shy of where the CDR3 ends; the end is completed using the germline J gene. The rearrangement links TRBV19 to TRBJ2-3; 8 bases align to TRBD2. The germline gives CDR1 LNHDA, CDR2 SQIVND (reference sequence). With V trimmed by 3 bases and J by 2 bases, 7 bases remained unmatched. The CDR3 is made up of 16 amino acids. CDR3 bases read: TGTGCCAGTAGTATCCTGGCGGGAGGTACCACAGATACG. It is translated as CASSILAGGTTDT. The whole CDR3 protein is CASSILAGGTTDTQYF.

CDR3 sequence: CSARVGQGGLWQETQYF. Incomplete CDR3 DNA: TGCAGTGCTAGGGTGGGCCAGGGGGGATTGTGGCAAGAGACC. This chain links TRBV20-1 with TRBJ2-5; D is perhaps TRBD1 (7 bases). The read is 3 residues too short to cover the CDR3 end, so that end is filled in from the germline J gene. V shed 3 bases and J shed 2 bases, with 22 bases lying between them. From germline, CDR1 is DFQATT and CDR2 SNEGSKA (reference sequence). This CDR3 has 17 amino acids.

Remarks on this clone: The DNA ends 3 residues before the CDR3 does, and the rest of the CDR3 is filled in from the germline J gene. V and J are TRBV18 and TRBJ1-5, with TRBD1 as a possible D gene (5 bases). V was clipped by 6 bases and J by 4 bases, with 22 bases between them. The length of the CDR3 is 17 residues. Germline-derived CDR1 and CDR2 are KGHSH and LQKENI. CDR3 bases read: TGTGCCAGCTCGCCTTTAGGCAGGGATATGGAGAATCAGCCC. It is translated as CASSPLGRDMENQP. The CDR3, in full, reads CASSPLGRDMENQPQHF.

The CDR3 sequence: CASSQSQQMNTEAFF. The sequenced CDR3 bases are TGTGCCAGCAGCCAATCACAACAGATGAACACTGAA. The chain uses TRBV16 and TRBJ1-1; no definite D call. The CDR3 extends 3 residues past the end of the read, so its final part is completed from the germline J gene. Trimming stripped 0 bases from V and 0 bases from J, with 8 bases between. CDR1 and CDR2 (germline): KGHSY, FQNENV. The length of the CDR3 is 15 residues.

As regards this clone: The read ends 3 residues early relative to the CDR3; the germline J gene fills the gap. The chain is built from TRBV5-1 and TRBJ2-1, with TRBD1 matching 10 bases. Germline V gene lookup returns CDR1 SGHRS and CDR2 YFSETQ. CDR3 length: 14 amino acids. V dropped 3 bases and J dropped 9; count of bases not matched to a gene: 6. Incomplete CDR3 DNA: TGCGCCAGCAGCTCCGGGACAGGGGTGGGTGAG. This gives the protein CASSSGTGVGE. The entire CDR3 sequence reads CASSSGTGVGEQFF.

Of note for this clone: The read is 3 residues too short to cover the CDR3 end, so that end is filled in from the germline J gene. The chain combines TRBV29-1 with TRBJ1-2, with 7 nucleotides matching TRBD1. The CDR3 has 12 amino acids. Germline V gene sequence: CDR1 SQVTM, CDR2 ANQGSEA. CDR3 protein: CSVEDWTGGYTF. The part of the CDR3 DNA that was read is TGCAGCGTTGAAGATTGGACAGGAGGC.

Partial CDR3 DNA: TGTGCCTGGGATTCTACCTACGAG. It translates to CAWDSTYE. The CDR3, in full, reads CAWDSTYEQYF. The rearrangement uses TRBV30 and TRBJ2-7, with unresolved D. The read ends 3 residues shy of where the CDR3 ends; the end is completed using the germline J gene. With 5 bases removed from V and 2 bases from J, the gap between germline ends came to 7 bases. CDR1 is GTSNPN and CDR2 is SVGIG in the germline V gene (reference sequence). The CDR3 loop spans 11 amino acids.

As for this clone: The CDR3 goes on 3 residues after the read ends, and that part is filled in from the germline J gene. This chain joins TRBV6-1 and TRBJ1-5; 9 bases line up with TRBD1. V lost 4 bases to trimming and J lost 7 bases; unmatched junction nucleotides: 5. Germline V gene data show CDR1 as MNHNS and CDR2 as SASEGT. CDR3 length equals 14 residues. The CDR3 spells CASSGTGGRQPQHF. CDR3 DNA, as far as it was read: TGTGCCAGCAGTGGAACAGGGGGCCGACAGCCC.

A remark on this clone: The read is 3 residues too short to cover the CDR3 end, so that end is filled in from the germline J gene. The V gene is TRBV10-3, the J gene TRBJ2-5, with D perhaps TRBD1 (6 bases). CDR1 and CDR2 from the germline V gene are ENHRY and SYGVKD. The V end was cut by 2 bases, the J end by 0 bases, with 10 bases between. The CDR3 is 15 amino acids. The CDR3 sequence: CAISEGQLYQETQYF. The sequenced part of the CDR3 DNA is TGTGCCATCAGTGAGGGACAGCTGTACCAAGAGACC.

A remark on this clone: Coverage ceases 3 residues before the CDR3 finishes, and the germline J gene fills in the end. The V and J genes are TRBV13 and TRBJ2-7; 8 bases agree with TRBD1. Germline V gene data show CDR1 as PRHDT and CDR2 as FYEKMQ (reference sequence). This CDR3 contains 17 residues. V was clipped by 3 bases and J by 2 bases; unmatched bases: 12. The CDR3 reads CASSFGYGDRGPYEQYF. CDR3 DNA, as far as it was read: TGTGCCAGCAGCTTTGGATACGGAGACAGGGGCCCCTACGAG.

Worth noting for this clone: The sequence runs out 3 residues before the end of the CDR3; the remainder is reconstructed from the germline J gene. The rearrangement links TRBV7-8 to TRBJ2-7; weak D call: TRBD2 (6 bases). This CDR3 region has 18 residues. Trimming took 5 bases from V and 5 from J, leaving 28 bases between them. CDR1 is SGHVS, CDR2 FQNEAQ, per germline. The sequenced part of the CDR3 DNA is TGTGCCAGCAGCCGTGGGGGTGGGGGGATTAGCGTGTTGAACGAG. Translated: CASSRGGGGISVLNE. The whole CDR3 protein reads CASSRGGGGISVLNEQYF.

With respect to this clone: The read falls 3 residues short of the CDR3 end, and the missing part is taken from the germline J gene. J is TRBJ1-4 and V is TRBV19; D not resolved. The CDR3 spans 12 residues. V lost 7 bases and J lost 4, with 7 bases in between. Germline-derived CDR1 and CDR2 are LNHDA and SQIVND (reference sequence). The DNA read from the CDR3 is TGTGCCAGTACCCAGTATAATGAAAAA. It encodes CASTQYNEK. The CDR3, in full, reads CASTQYNEKLFF.

Concerning this clone: The read terminates 3 residues before the CDR3 end, so the remaining end is supplied by the germline J gene. The J gene is TRBJ1-1, the V gene TRBV2; 7 bases map to TRBD1. Germline-derived CDR1 and CDR2 are SNHLY and FYNNEI. With V trimmed by 4 bases and J by 1 base, 6 bases remained unmatched. This CDR3 region has 15 residues. CDR3 loop: CASSGRDSRNTEAFF. The sequenced CDR3 bases are TGTGCCAGCAGTGGGCGGGACAGCAGGAACACTGAA.

Comment on this clone: The CDR3 goes on 3 residues after the read ends, and that part is filled in from the germline J gene. V usage is TRBV18 and J usage is TRBJ1-1; possible D gene TRBD1, 5 bases. CDR3 length: 14 amino acids. CDR1 and CDR2 from the germline V gene are KGHSH and LQKENI. With 0 bases removed from V and 2 bases from J, the gap between germline ends came to 7 bases. The CDR3 DNA, read in part, is TGTGCCAGCTCACCACCAGGGGAAAACACTGAA. Amino acid sequence: CASSPPGENTE. The complete CDR3 sequence is CASSPPGENTEAFF.

The DNA read from the CDR3 is TGCAGTGCTAGAGATCACTACGAG. Translated: CSARDHYE. The full CDR3 is CSARDHYEQYF. The chain has TRBV20-1 and TRBJ2-7; no clear D gene. The CDR3 end falls 3 residues outside the read, so it is completed with the germline J gene. V lost 0 bases to trimming and J lost 3 bases, with 3 bases between them. The CDR3 totals 11 residues. Germline V CDR1 and CDR2: DFQATT, SNEGSKA (reference sequence).

The CDR3 loop reads CASSLVFVGGELFF. The sequenced CDR3 bases are TGTGCCAGCAGCTTAGTATTCGTCGGCGGGGAG. This rearrangement joins TRBV7-9 to TRBJ2-2; D ambiguous. The missing CDR3 end, 3 residues past where the read stops, is filled in from the germline J gene. Trimming cost V 1 base and J 7 bases, with 10 bases left between them. The CDR3 length is 14 residues. In germline, CDR1 is SEHNR, CDR2 FQNEAQ (reference sequence).

As regards this clone: The DNA ends 3 residues before the CDR3 does, and the rest of the CDR3 is filled in from the germline J gene. The chain is built from TRBV19 and TRBJ2-5; tentatively, D is TRBD1 (5 bases). This CDR3 is built from 14 residues. Germline V gene sequence: CDR1 LNHDA, CDR2 SQIVND (reference sequence). V lost 9 bases and J 6 bases, leaving 20 bases between the germline ends. The CDR3 sequence is CARFLGRAVKTQYF. Partial CDR3 DNA: TGTGCCAGATTCCTCGGCAGGGCCGTGAAGACC.